This passage covers 22 T cell receptor beta chains from one sample sequenced in a study of human T cells and chemical hapten exposure. Documented time point: pre-sensitization, week 0. Treatment specified: therapeutic diphenylcyclopropenone sensitization with weekly scalp DPC. Via MiXCR, TCRdb re-called the RACE reads, giving one row per CDR3 protein. The sample contains a few hundred thousand distinct CDR3 sequences, approximately 7.5% of which appear only once. The sample consisted of whole blood, taken in connection with sensitization to the hapten diphenylcyclopropenone (DPC). The receptors derive from a man aged 18 to 29 with alopecia areata. Some clones in this sample may be carry-over from other donors' samples.

V gene TRBV12-3 or TRBV12-4 combines with J gene TRBJ2-3; maybe TRBD2 (5 bases). The CDR3 runs 16 residues. V was shortened by 4 bases and J by 5 bases, with 19 bases between the two germline ends. The CDR3: CASSSTLGGRQDTQYF. CDR3 in DNA: TGTGCCAGCAGTTCAACGCTAGGCGGGCGACAAGATACGCAGTATTTT.

This clonotype has only a few counts. The chain joins TRBV10-3 to TRBJ1-3, with 7 positions matching TRBD1. Germline trimming cut 0 bases from V and 4 bases from J; bases unmatched to any gene: 0. The CDR3 is made up of 14 amino acids. CDR1 and CDR2 (germline): ENHRY, SYGVKD. The CDR3 protein is CAISESGQGNTIYF. CDR3 DNA sequence: TGTGCCATCAGTGAGTCGGGACAGGGAAACACCATATATTTT.

There are many counts of this clonotype. This chain connects TRBV6-1 to TRBJ1-1; a weak D match, TRBD1 (5 bases). Germline CDR1 and CDR2: MNHNS and SASEGT. The germline V and J ends were trimmed by 6 bases and 6 bases, with 17 bases remaining between them. This CDR3 spans 14 amino acids. The CDR3 is CASSRDSLEPEAFF. Written as DNA, the CDR3 is TGTGCCAGCAGCAGGGACTCTTTAGAACCTGAAGCTTTCTTT.

The chain carries TRBV5-4 and TRBJ1-2; 8 bases align to TRBD1. Losses at the gene ends were 0 bases for V and 1 base for J; bases not matched to a gene: 2. There are 15 residues in the CDR3. The germline V gene encodes CDR1 SGHNT and CDR2 YYREEE (reference sequence). The CDR3 protein is CASSLGTGINYGYTF. The CDR3 DNA reads as TGTGCCAGCAGCTTGGGGACAGGGATTAACTATGGCTACACCTTC.

The rearrangement joins TRBV7-2 to TRBJ1-2; tentative D call: TRBD1 (6 bases). This CDR3 comprises 14 residues. Germline loops: CDR1 SGHTA, CDR2 FQGNSA. The DNA of the CDR3 is TGTGCAAGTACCGGGGGCGGAATTGACTATGGCTACACCTTC. This encodes CASTGGGIDYGYTF.

This clonotype was found a few times. V usage is TRBV20-1 and J usage is TRBJ1-5; D gene uncertain. V was clipped by 0 bases and J by 0 bases, with 9 bases between them. The CDR3 covers 15 residues. Germline V gene lookup returns CDR1 DFQATT and CDR2 SNEGSKA (reference sequence). The CDR3 region has the DNA TGCAGTGCTAGAGATCTGGCATATAGCAATCAGCCCCAGCATTTT. It specifies CSARDLAYSNQPQHF.

The V gene is TRBV29-1, the J gene TRBJ2-3; 12 positions match TRBD1. Germline V gene sequence: CDR1 SQVTM, CDR2 ANQGSEA. This CDR3 contains 15 residues. With 4 bases clipped from V and 6 bases from J, the junction kept 8 bases outside the gene matches. CDR3 loop: CSVARGTGGMDTQYF. The CDR3 DNA reads as TGCAGCGTTGCCAGAGGGACAGGGGGCATGGATACGCAGTATTTT.

This clonotype was found many times. The chain combines TRBV5-6 with TRBJ1-1; TRBD1 aligns across 9 bases. Germline V gene sequence: CDR1 SGHDT, CDR2 YYEEEE. The CDR3 totals 15 residues. With 2 bases clipped from V and 0 bases from J, the junction kept 2 bases outside the gene matches. The CDR3 DNA follows: TGTGCCAGCAGCTTTGGACAGGGGATGAACACTGAAGCTTTCTTT. Amino acids: CASSFGQGMNTEAFF.

In this sample, this clonotype turned up a few times. This CDR3 is CSALGMSAGLNEQFF. The CDR3 nucleotides are TGCAGTGCTTTAGGGATGTCGGCGGGGCTTAATGAGCAGTTCTTC. J is TRBJ2-1 and V is TRBV20-1; D perhaps matches TRBD2 (6 bases). V dropped 5 bases and J dropped 7 bases, with 21 bases sitting between them. Germline lookup yields CDR1 DFQATT and CDR2 SNEGSKA (reference sequence). This CDR3 is 15 amino acids long.

Only a few counts were recorded for this clonotype. This chain uses TRBV5-1 with TRBJ2-5; 7 bases are shared with TRBD1. Germline loops: CDR1 SGHRS, CDR2 YFSETQ. The CDR3 spans 14 residues. V was clipped by 4 bases and J by 0 bases; unmatched bases: 3. CDR3 in amino acids: CASSVGTDQETQYF. CDR3 nucleotides: TGCGCCAGCAGCGTAGGGACAGACCAAGAGACCCAGTACTTC.

J is TRBJ1-2 and V is TRBV29-1, with D hard to call. Trimming cost V 1 base and J 3 bases, with 9 bases left between them. Germline CDR1 is SQVTM and CDR2 is ANQGSEA. The CDR3 contains 13 residues. The CDR3 bases are TGCAGCGTTGAAGGGCGCAGGCACTATGGCTACACCTTC. As protein: CSVEGRRHYGYTF.

This clonotype appeared a few times. The chain is built from TRBV4-3 and TRBJ1-4; D is possibly TRBD1 (5 bases). The V and J ends lost 0 bases and 7 bases respectively, with 12 bases between them. Germline CDR1 is LGHNA and CDR2 is YSLEER. The CDR3 totals 15 residues. The CDR3 DNA reads as TGCGCCAGCAGCCAAGACGGGGGATTAATTGAAAAACTGTTTTTT. It encodes CASSQDGGLIEKLFF.

The table lists this clonotype with a few counts. J is TRBJ1-2 and V is TRBV12-3 or TRBV12-4; the D gene is possibly TRBD1 (6 bases). CDR3 length: 13 residues. The V and J ends lost 4 bases and 8 bases respectively, with 14 bases between them. CDR3 nucleotides: TGTGCCAGCAGTTCCGGGGGGGCGGGAGGCTACACCTTC. Translated, it gives CASSSGGAGGYTF.

Only a few counts were recorded for this clonotype. DNA for the CDR3: TGCGCCAGCAGCCAAGAATTTAGGGTTTCACCCCTCCACTTT. This gives the protein CASSQEFRVSPLHF. The chain carries TRBV4-3 and TRBJ1-6; D unresolved. The CDR3 contains 14 residues. V was trimmed by 0 bases and J by 9 bases, leaving 9 bases between them. The germline V gene has CDR1 LGHNA and CDR2 YSLEER.

V is TRBV10-3 and J is TRBJ1-2, with TRBD1 identical over 9 bases. The V and J ends lost 9 bases and 2 bases, in that order; junction bases with no gene match: 4. The CDR3 loop spans 13 amino acids. CDR1 is ENHRY and CDR2 is SYGVKD in the germline V gene. The chain's CDR3 is CAIYGTGNYGYTF. CDR3 DNA: TGTGCCATTTACGGGACAGGGAACTATGGCTACACCTTC.

This clonotype was seen more than once but under ten times. The genes are TRBV11-2 and TRBJ1-2, with 10 bases fitting TRBD1. Germline V gene sequence: CDR1 SGHAT, CDR2 FQNNGV. The CDR3 length is 16 residues. With V trimmed by 6 bases and J by 6 bases, 13 bases remained unmatched. CDR3 in amino acids: CASRDWTGGKGNGYTF. The CDR3 nucleotides are TGTGCCAGCAGGGATTGGACAGGGGGAAAGGGGAATGGCTACACCTTC.

This clonotype appeared a few times. V gene TRBV14 combines with J gene TRBJ2-3; no clear D. Germline-derived CDR1 and CDR2 are SGHDN and FVKESK. CDR3 size: 15 residues. Deletions cut 0 bases from V and 3 bases from J, with 10 bases between. CDR3 in amino acids: CASSQDRIVTDTQYF. The CDR3 region has the DNA TGTGCCAGCAGCCAAGATCGAATAGTAACAGATACGCAGTATTTT.

The chain employs TRBV7-9 and TRBJ2-5, with 10 bases aligning to TRBD1. Germline V gene sequence: CDR1 SEHNR, CDR2 FQNEAQ (reference sequence). Losses at the gene ends were 5 bases for V and 2 bases for J; bases not matched to a gene: 11. The CDR3 totals 17 residues. The CDR3 DNA reads TGTGCCAGCAGCCCGCGTCGACAGGGGGCGCCTCAAGAGACCCAGTACTTC. Its translation is CASSPRRQGAPQETQYF. Filled out from reference TRBV7-9 and TRBJ2-5, the complete variable domain reads DTGVSQNPRHKITKRGQNVTFRCDPISEHNRLYWYRQTLGQGPEFLTYFQNEAQLEKSRLLSDRFSAERPKGSFSTLEIQRTEQGDSAMYLCASSPRRQGAPQETQYFGPGTRLLVL.

This clonotype was picked up a small number of times. The J gene is TRBJ1-4, the V gene TRBV4-2, with unresolved D. CDR1 and CDR2 (germline): LGHNA, YNFKEQ. The CDR3 is made up of 13 amino acids. V lost 0 bases and J 5 bases, leaving 4 bases between the germline ends. The CDR3 loop reads CASSQDGNEKLFF. The DNA for the CDR3 is TGTGCCAGCAGCCAAGACGGGAATGAAAAACTGTTTTTT.

The J gene is TRBJ1-1, the V gene TRBV3-1; a possible D gene is TRBD1 (5 bases). The CDR3 is made up of 17 amino acids. Germline values: CDR1 LGHDT, CDR2 YNNKEL (reference sequence). V was cut by 0 bases and J by 3 bases, with 17 bases left in between. Written as DNA, the CDR3 is TGTGCCAGCAGCCAAGATCGAAGGGTCGGGGCCTACACTGAAGCTTTCTTT. It is translated as CASSQDRRVGAYTEAFF.

This clonotype was counted only a few times. CDR3: CASSSYMTSGSYNEQFF. The CDR3 DNA sequence: TGCGCCAGCAGCTCCTATATGACTAGCGGATCCTACAATGAGCAGTTCTTC. V usage is TRBV5-1 and J usage is TRBJ2-1, with TRBD2 identical over 9 bases. V trimming: 3 bases; J trimming: 1 base; junction bases outside the gene matches: 8. Per the germline V gene, CDR1 is SGHRS and CDR2 is YFSETQ. CDR3 length: 17 amino acids.

J is TRBJ1-2 and V is TRBV12-3 or TRBV12-4; 12 bases match TRBD1. Losses at the gene ends were 10 bases for V and 0 bases for J; bases not matched to a gene: 9. The CDR3 is 16 amino acids. CDR3 coding DNA: TGTGCCATCAGAGGGACAGGGGGCCGAACTAACTATGGCTACACCTTC. It encodes CAIRGTGGRTNYGYTF.